Listed here are 21 T cell receptor beta chains from one sample, sequenced in a study of identical twins. TCRdb passed the 5' RACE reads through MiXCR, listing each CDR3 protein once. The table has 1.5 million to 2 million distinct CDR3 sequences, about 31% seen once. Sequencing was carried out using cord blood. The receptors were gathered from a newborn girl in good health.

The chain combines TRBV27 with TRBJ2-2; D remains unclear. The CDR3 spans 18 residues. CDR1 MNHEY and CDR2 SMNVEV come from the germline V gene (reference sequence). Trimming removed 6 bases from V and 3 bases from J, with 23 bases in between. CDR3 region: CASSLHSLGRDHTGELFF. The CDR3, as DNA: TGTGCCAGCAGCTTACACTCCTTGGGCAGAGACCACACCGGGGAGCTGTTTTTT.

The J gene is TRBJ1-1, the V gene TRBV4-2, with D maybe TRBD1 (5 bases). Germline V CDR1 and CDR2: LGHNA, YNFKEQ. The CDR3 has 12 amino acids. V lost 4 bases, J lost 8 bases, and 11 bases lay in between. The CDR3 here is CASSPDSVEAFF. The DNA of the CDR3 is TGTGCCAGCAGCCCTGACAGTGTAGAAGCTTTCTTT.

This clonotype has more than one count but fewer than ten. The V and J genes are TRBV7-8 and TRBJ1-5, with 9 bases matching TRBD1. Unmatched junction bases numbered 8, after V lost 5 bases and J lost 6 bases. This CDR3 comprises 15 residues. The germline gives CDR1 SGHVS, CDR2 FQNEAQ. The CDR3 loop is CASSVGTGSTQPQHF. DNA for the CDR3: TGTGCCAGCAGCGTTGGGACAGGGTCCACTCAGCCCCAGCATTTT. Full variable domain (remainder filled in from reference TRBV7-8 and TRBJ1-5): GAGVSQSPRYKVAKRGQDVALRCDPISGHVSLFWYQQALGQGPEFLTYFQNEAQLDKSGLPSDRFFAERPEGSVSTLKIQRTQQEDSAVYLCASSVGTGSTQPQHFGDGTRLSIL.

The chain joins TRBV27 to TRBJ2-7; TRBD2 aligns across 7 bases. The ends lost 7 bases at V and 2 bases at J; junction bases unmatched: 11. The CDR3 is 15 residues long. Looked up from germline, CDR1 is MNHEY and CDR2 is SMNVEV (reference sequence). The CDR3: CASNRTGTTAYEQYF. CDR3 DNA: TGTGCCAGCAATAGAACCGGGACTACAGCCTACGAGCAGTACTTC.

This chain uses TRBV24-1 with TRBJ2-1; the match to TRBD2 covers 7 bases. J gave up 4 bases and V 4 bases, and 3 bases lay outside the gene matches. Germline assignment: CDR1 KGHDR and CDR2 SFDVKD. The CDR3 runs to 14 residues. The CDR3 is CATSEAGPYNEQFF. The CDR3, as DNA: TGTGCCACCAGTGAAGCGGGGCCGTACAATGAGCAGTTCTTC.

This clonotype was detected only a few times. The chain uses TRBV24-1 and TRBJ1-1; 7 bases align to TRBD1. Trimming cost V 4 bases and J 6 bases; bases outside gene matches: 4. Germline V CDR1 and CDR2: KGHDR, SFDVKD. The CDR3 runs to 13 residues. The DNA of the CDR3 is TGTGCCACCAGTGACCACAGGGGCCCTGAAGCTTTCTTT. This sequence encodes CATSDHRGPEAFF.

This clonotype has a handful of counts. The V gene is TRBV21-1, the J gene TRBJ2-7; the D call of TRBD1 is as the table states it, not checked on the DNA. TRBV21-1 is given as a pseudogene. This CDR3 is 17 amino acids long. The CDR3 loop reads CASSRHWDRAPTYEQYF. The CDR3 DNA reads TGTGCCAGCAGCAGACACTGGGACAGGGCCCCAACCTACGAGCAGTACTTC.

The rearrangement joins TRBV7-9 to TRBJ2-1; D is unclear. Germline-derived CDR1 and CDR2 are SEHNR and FQNEAQ (reference sequence). V shed 4 bases and J shed 9 bases, with 10 bases lying between them. The length of the CDR3 is 12 residues. The CDR3 bases are TGTGCCAGCAGCTCCCCAGGTATTGAGCAGTTCTTC. It translates to CASSSPGIEQFF. The variable domain in full, with the rest retrieved from reference TRBV7-9 and TRBJ2-1, is DTGVSQNPRHKITKRGQNVTFRCDPISEHNRLYWYRQTLGQGPEFLTYFQNEAQLEKSRLLSDRFSAERPKGSFSTLEIQRTEQGDSAMYLCASSSPGIEQFFGPGTRLTVL.

The chain combines TRBV7-2 with TRBJ2-1; 11 bases match TRBD2. The J call may be wrong; the DNA end is better matched by TRBJ2-7. The CDR3 totals 14 residues. Germline V gene lookup returns CDR1 SGHTA and CDR2 FQGNSA. The CDR3 DNA sequence: TGTGCCAGCAGCATACTAGCGGGAGACAATGAGCAGTACTTC. This gives the protein CASSILAGDNEQYF.

This clonotype was observed a handful of times. This chain uses TRBV4-2 with TRBJ2-5, with 8 positions matching TRBD2. The CDR3 length is 15 residues. CDR1 and CDR2 from the germline V gene are LGHNA and YNFKEQ. V dropped 3 bases and J dropped 4; count of bases not matched to a gene: 7. Here the CDR3 reads CASSQSGGRAETQYF. In DNA form, the CDR3 reads TGTGCCAGCAGCCAGAGCGGGGGCAGAGCAGAGACCCAGTACTTC.

This clonotype was seen a few times. The chain couples TRBV5-1 to TRBJ1-1; D gene ambiguous. The CDR3 is made up of 13 amino acids. V lost 5 bases to trimming and J lost 1 base, with 9 bases between them. Germline V lookup: CDR1 SGHRS, CDR2 YFSETQ. The CDR3 bases are TGCGCCAGCAGTAACGTCGGGAACACTGAAGCTTTCTTT. Translated: CASSNVGNTEAFF.

The chain uses TRBV5-1 and TRBJ2-7; 7 bases line up with TRBD1. There are 15 residues in the CDR3. V gave up 5 bases and J gave up 1 base; unmatched junction bases: 9. Germline V lookup: CDR1 SGHRS, CDR2 YFSETQ. The CDR3 here is CASRYDRASSYEQYF. For the CDR3, the DNA is TGCGCCAGCAGGTACGACAGGGCATCTTCCTACGAGCAGTACTTC.

This clonotype was observed a handful of times. Compared with germline, one end of the junction differs, possibly owing to a read error. The chain uses TRBV7-2 and TRBJ1-5, with D unclear. Germline CDR1 is SGHTA and CDR2 is FQGNSA. The CDR3 is 17 residues long. In DNA, the CDR3 is TGTGTCAGCAGCTTAGTTCCCCTGCTTTATAGCAATCAGCCCCAGCATTTT. Its translation: CVSSLVPLLYSNQPQHF. The complete variable domain, with remaining parts taken from reference TRBV7-2 and TRBJ1-5, reads GAGVSQSPSNKVTEKGKDVELRCDPISGHTALYWYRQSLGQGLEFLIYFQGNSAPDKSGLPSDRFSAERTGGSVSTLTIQRTQQEDSAVYLCVSSLVPLLYSNQPQHFGDGTRLSIL.

As to this clonotype: With a much larger clone just one base away, this may be a read error. This sequence joins TRBV4-2 and TRBJ2-7; tentative D call: TRBD1 (5 bases). The length of the CDR3 is 15 residues. CDR1 is LGHNA, CDR2 YNFKEQ, per germline. CDR3 region: CASSQESGLSYGQYF. Here the CDR3 DNA reads TGTGCCAGCAGCCAAGAATCAGGGCTCTCCTACGGGCAGTACTTC.

The rearrangement links TRBV20-1 to TRBJ2-7, with 8 bases fitting TRBD2. V gave up 0 bases and J gave up 5 bases; unmatched junction bases: 12. Germline CDR1 DFQATT, CDR2 SNEGSKA (reference sequence). This CDR3 has 16 amino acids. The CDR3 here is CSARDPSGSSTDEQYF. The CDR3 DNA reads TGCAGTGCTAGAGATCCCAGCGGGAGCTCGACCGACGAGCAGTACTTC.

This chain links TRBV27 with TRBJ1-1; 8 nucleotides match TRBD1. The CDR3 is 19 amino acids. V lost 6 bases and J lost 0; bases outside the gene matches: 18. From germline, CDR1 is MNHEY and CDR2 SMNVEV (reference sequence). The CDR3 DNA reads TGTGCCAGCAGCCCCGGTTTGGGGACAGGTTCGTTCATGAACACTGAAGCTTTCTTT. Translation gives CASSPGLGTGSFMNTEAFF.

The chain has TRBV20-1 and TRBJ2-7; unclear D gene. In germline, CDR1 is DFQATT, CDR2 SNEGSKA (reference sequence). V dropped 2 bases and J dropped 3 bases, with 8 bases sitting between them. This CDR3 has 12 amino acids. CDR3: CSARPLGYEQYF. CDR3 bases: TGCAGTGCTAGACCCCTAGGCTACGAGCAGTACTTC.

This rearrangement joins TRBV6-1 to TRBJ2-4; 8 nucleotides agree with TRBD1. The germline CDR1 and CDR2 sequences are MNHNS and SASEGT. This CDR3 spans 16 amino acids. V trimming: 4 bases; J trimming: 0 bases; junction bases outside the gene matches: 5. The CDR3, as DNA: TGTGCCAGCAGTGGCCGGGACAGGTTAGCCAAAAACATTCAGTACTTC. This sequence encodes CASSGRDRLAKNIQYF.

In DNA form, the CDR3 reads TGTGCCAGCAGCGTAACCATCGGACTAGCGGGCTTCAATGAGCAGTTCTTC. This encodes CASSVTIGLAGFNEQFF. The gene calls are TRBV9 and TRBJ2-1, with 11 bases matching TRBD2. The germline CDR1 and CDR2 sequences are SGDLS and YYNGEE. CDR3 length equals 17 residues. V lost 1 base, J lost 6 bases, and 9 bases stayed unmatched.

This clonotype was seen many times. The chain joins TRBV7-2 to TRBJ2-7, with D maybe TRBD1 (6 bases). Germline V gene data show CDR1 as SGHTA and CDR2 as FQGNSA. CDR3 size: 14 residues. V was pared by 1 base and J by 3 bases, with 10 bases between. The CDR3 DNA is TGTGCCAGCAGCTTAGGGACAGCCTACTACGAGCAGTACTTC. This sequence encodes CASSLGTAYYEQYF.

Only one count was recorded for this clonotype. The V gene is TRBV7-9, the J gene TRBJ1-1; no definite D call. The germline gives CDR1 SEHNR, CDR2 FQNEAQ (reference sequence). This CDR3 is 12 amino acids long. Trimming shortened V by 4 bases and J by 6 bases, and 9 bases separated the two germline ends. The CDR3 here is CASSSKRAEAFF. As DNA, the CDR3 is TGTGCCAGCAGCTCCAAGAGGGCTGAAGCTTTCTTT.